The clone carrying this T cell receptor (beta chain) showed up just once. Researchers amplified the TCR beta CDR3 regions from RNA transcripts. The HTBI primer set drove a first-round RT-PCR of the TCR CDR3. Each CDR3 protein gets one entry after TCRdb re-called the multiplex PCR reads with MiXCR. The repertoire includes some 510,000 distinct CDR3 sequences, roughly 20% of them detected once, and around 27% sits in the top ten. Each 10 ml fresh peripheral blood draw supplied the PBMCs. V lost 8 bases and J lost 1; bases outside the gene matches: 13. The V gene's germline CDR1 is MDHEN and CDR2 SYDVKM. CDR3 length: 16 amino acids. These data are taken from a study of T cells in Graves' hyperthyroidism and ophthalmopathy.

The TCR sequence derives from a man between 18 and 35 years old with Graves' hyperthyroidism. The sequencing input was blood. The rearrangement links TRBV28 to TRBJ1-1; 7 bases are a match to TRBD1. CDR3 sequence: CASSPTGPPKNTEAFF. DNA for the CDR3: TGTGCCAGCTCACCGACAGGGCCTCCAAAGAACACTGAAGCTTTCTTT.